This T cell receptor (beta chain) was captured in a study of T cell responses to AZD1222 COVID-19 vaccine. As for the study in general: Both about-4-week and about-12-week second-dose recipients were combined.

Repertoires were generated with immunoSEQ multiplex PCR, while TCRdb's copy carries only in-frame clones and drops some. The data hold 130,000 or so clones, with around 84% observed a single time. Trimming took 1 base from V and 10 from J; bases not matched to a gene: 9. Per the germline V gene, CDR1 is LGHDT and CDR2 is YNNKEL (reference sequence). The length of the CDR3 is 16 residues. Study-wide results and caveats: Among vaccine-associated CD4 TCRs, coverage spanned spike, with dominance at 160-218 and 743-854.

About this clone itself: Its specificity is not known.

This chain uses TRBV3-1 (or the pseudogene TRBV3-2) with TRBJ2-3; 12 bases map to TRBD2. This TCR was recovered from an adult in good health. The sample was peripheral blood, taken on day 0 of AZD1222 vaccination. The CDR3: CASSQAGTSGSGAQYF. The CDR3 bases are TGTGCCAGCAGCCAAGCCGGGACTAGCGGGTCTGGGGCGCAGTATTTT.